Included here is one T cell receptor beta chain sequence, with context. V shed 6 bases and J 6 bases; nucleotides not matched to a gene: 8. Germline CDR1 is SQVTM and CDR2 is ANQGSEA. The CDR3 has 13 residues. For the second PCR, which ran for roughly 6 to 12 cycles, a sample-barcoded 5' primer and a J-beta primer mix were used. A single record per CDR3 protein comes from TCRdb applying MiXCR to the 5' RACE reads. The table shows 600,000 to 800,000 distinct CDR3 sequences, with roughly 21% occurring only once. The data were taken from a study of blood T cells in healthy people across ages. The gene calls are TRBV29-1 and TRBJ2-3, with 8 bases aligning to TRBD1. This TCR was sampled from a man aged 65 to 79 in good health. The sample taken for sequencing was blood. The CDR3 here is CSVTTGEGDTQYF. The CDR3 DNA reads TGCAGCGTAACGACAGGGGAAGGCGATACGCAGTATTTT.